The present T cell receptor beta chain was sequenced within a study of identical twins. Germline-derived CDR1 and CDR2 are LGHDT and YNNKEL (reference sequence). V lost 0 bases and J lost 2, with 15 bases in between. This CDR3 is 17 amino acids long. TCRdb passed the 5' RACE reads through MiXCR, listing each CDR3 protein once. The sample shows 250,000 or so distinct CDR3 sequences, 6% to 8.5% of them seen only once. This clonotype was counted between two and nine times. Its antigen is unknown. Notes on the study in general: Conclusions were based on cross-sectional statistical analysis, without following the same donors.

Only healthy Caucasians were included as donors. This same sample was also taken into another study, of yellow fever vaccine responses in identical twins.

The chain is built from TRBV3-1 and TRBJ2-3, with D possibly TRBD1 on 5 matching bases. Sequenced sample: CD8+ T cells sorted from blood. The TCR sequence derives from a woman aged 18 to 35 in good health. The CDR3 DNA follows: TGTGCCAGCAGCCAAGATCTGGGGCCCTTCCCCACAGATACGCAGTATTTT. Protein: CASSQDLGPFPTDTQYF.